The 7 T cell receptor beta chains below all came from one sample that was sequenced in a study of neurological immune-mediated disorders. The time point is: longitudinal time-point 3. MiXCR was run by TCRdb on the 5' RACE reads, yielding one entry per CDR3 protein. Here the sample spans 95,000 to 110,000 distinct CDR3 sequences, approximately 11% being singletons. Sequencing input: PBMCs. These receptors came from a female donor with HTLV-1-associated myelopathy (HAM/TSP).

There are many counts of this clonotype. This chain connects TRBV5-5 to TRBJ2-4; weak D call: TRBD2 (5 bases). This CDR3 region has 14 residues. The ends were cut back, 2 bases at V and 8 bases at J, with 14 bases in the middle. Germline assignment: CDR1 SGHKS and CDR2 YYEKEE (reference sequence). Here the CDR3 DNA reads TGTGCCAGCAGCTTAGGCCCGGGGAGCGACATTCAGTACTTC. Translation: CASSLGPGSDIQYF.

This clonotype occurred many times. V and J are TRBV20-1 and TRBJ2-1, with D unresolved. The CDR3 spans 13 residues. V lost 3 bases and J 4 bases, leaving 10 bases between the germline ends. Germline loops: CDR1 DFQATT, CDR2 SNEGSKA (reference sequence). CDR3 DNA sequence: TGCAGTGCTAGGGTCTCTGCTTACAATGAGCAGTTCTTC. Its protein product is CSARVSAYNEQFF.

This clonotype was seen ten or more times. The chain combines TRBV5-5 with TRBJ2-5; 9 bases map to TRBD1. Losses at the gene ends were 5 bases for V and 5 bases for J; bases not matched to a gene: 13. The CDR3 is made up of 16 amino acids. Per the germline V gene, CDR1 is SGHKS and CDR2 is YYEKEE (reference sequence). CDR3 nucleotides: TGTGCCAGCAGGCAAAATACAGGGGGCGCGCGGGAGACCCAGTACTTC. Translated: CASRQNTGGARETQYF.

This clonotype was counted ten times or more. V is TRBV6-5 and J is TRBJ2-5; 9 bases are shared with TRBD1. The CDR3 length is 15 residues. The germline V gene has CDR1 MNHEY and CDR2 SVGAGI. The trim removed 5 bases at V and 5 bases at J, leaving 9 bases unmatched. The CDR3 here is CASSHIQGAGETQYF. The CDR3 nucleotides read TGTGCCAGCAGTCACATACAGGGGGCAGGGGAGACCCAGTACTTC.

There are many counts of this clonotype. Its ends do not fully match the called genes, so a read error is possible. The V gene is TRBV5-1, the J gene TRBJ1-3; 8 nucleotides agree with TRBD1. Germline CDR1 SGHRS, CDR2 YFSETQ. The CDR3 is 14 amino acids. The CDR3 nucleotides read TGCGCCAGCAGCCGGACAGGGAGTGGAGACACCATATATTTT. Translation: CASSRTGSGDTIYF.

This clonotype was counted between two and nine times. The rearrangement joins TRBV25-1 to TRBJ2-2; 7 bases map to TRBD1. From germline, CDR1 is MGHDK and CDR2 SYGVNS. Trimming removed 4 bases from V and 4 bases from J; junction bases left unmatched: 9. The CDR3 is 16 amino acids. The CDR3, as DNA: TGTGCCAGCAGTGGCACGACAGGGTACTTCACCGGGGAGCTGTTTTTT. It yields the protein CASSGTTGYFTGELFF.

This clonotype has a count of ten or more. This sequence joins TRBV12-3 or TRBV12-4 and TRBJ1-5; D remains ambiguous. This CDR3 contains 14 residues. V was cut by 3 bases and J by 2 bases, with 8 bases left in between. CDR3 residues: CASSLSWGNQPQHF. Here the CDR3 DNA reads TGTGCCAGCAGTTTGAGCTGGGGCAATCAGCCCCAGCATTTT.